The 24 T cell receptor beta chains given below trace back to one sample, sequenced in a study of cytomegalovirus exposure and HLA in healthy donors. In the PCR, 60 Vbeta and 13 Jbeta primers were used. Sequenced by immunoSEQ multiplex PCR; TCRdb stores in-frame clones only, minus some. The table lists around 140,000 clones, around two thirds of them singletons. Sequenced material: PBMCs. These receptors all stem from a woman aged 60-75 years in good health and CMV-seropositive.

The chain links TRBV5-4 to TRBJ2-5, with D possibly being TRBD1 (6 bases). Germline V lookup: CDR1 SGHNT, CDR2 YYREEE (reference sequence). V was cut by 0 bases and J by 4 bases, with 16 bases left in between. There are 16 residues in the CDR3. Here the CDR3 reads CASSLEGVQGRETQYF. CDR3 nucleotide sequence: TGTGCCAGCAGCTTGGAAGGGGTACAGGGTAGAGAGACCCAGTACTTC.

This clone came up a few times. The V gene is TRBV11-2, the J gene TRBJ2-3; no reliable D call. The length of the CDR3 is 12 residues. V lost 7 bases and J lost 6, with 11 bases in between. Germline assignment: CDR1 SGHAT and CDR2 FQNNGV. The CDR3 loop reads CASTSSRDTQYF. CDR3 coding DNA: TGTGCCAGCACCTCTTCGAGGGATACGCAGTATTTT.

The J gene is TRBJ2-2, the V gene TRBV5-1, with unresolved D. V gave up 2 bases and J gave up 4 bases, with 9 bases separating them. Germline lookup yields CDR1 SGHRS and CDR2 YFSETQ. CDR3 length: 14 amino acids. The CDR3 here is CASSLTSGTGELFF. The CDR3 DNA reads TGCGCCAGCAGCTTAACGTCAGGCACCGGGGAGCTGTTTTTT.

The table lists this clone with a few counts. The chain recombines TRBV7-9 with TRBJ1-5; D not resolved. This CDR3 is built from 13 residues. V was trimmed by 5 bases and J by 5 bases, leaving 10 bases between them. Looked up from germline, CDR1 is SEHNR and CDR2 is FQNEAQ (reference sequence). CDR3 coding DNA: TGTGCCAGCAGCACTGACAATTATCAGCCCCAGCATTTT. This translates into CASSTDNYQPQHF.

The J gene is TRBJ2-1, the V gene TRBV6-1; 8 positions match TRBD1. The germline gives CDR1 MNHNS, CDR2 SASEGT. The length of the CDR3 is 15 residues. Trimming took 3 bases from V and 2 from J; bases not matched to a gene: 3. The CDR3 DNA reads TGTGCCAGCAGTGATCAGGGGGCCCCCTACAATGAGCAGTTCTTC. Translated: CASSDQGAPYNEQFF.

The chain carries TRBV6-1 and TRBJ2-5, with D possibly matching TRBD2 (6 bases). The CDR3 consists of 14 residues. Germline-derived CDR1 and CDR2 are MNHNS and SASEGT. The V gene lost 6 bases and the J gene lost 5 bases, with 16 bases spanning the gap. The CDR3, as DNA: TGTGCCAGCAGGGGTCGCGTTGCGGGGGAGACCCAGTACTTC. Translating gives CASRGRVAGETQYF.

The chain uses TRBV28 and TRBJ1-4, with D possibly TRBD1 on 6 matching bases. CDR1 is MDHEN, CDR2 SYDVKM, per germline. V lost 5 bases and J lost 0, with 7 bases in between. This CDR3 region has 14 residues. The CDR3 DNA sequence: TGTGCCAGCAGTCGACAGGCAACTAATGAAAAACTGTTTTTT. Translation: CASSRQATNEKLFF.

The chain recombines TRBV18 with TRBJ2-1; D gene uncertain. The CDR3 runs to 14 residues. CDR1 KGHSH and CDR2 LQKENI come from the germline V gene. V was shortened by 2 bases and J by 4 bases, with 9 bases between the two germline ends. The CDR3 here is CASSPTSYYNEQFF. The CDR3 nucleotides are TGTGCCAGCTCACCAACATCGTATTACAATGAGCAGTTCTTC.

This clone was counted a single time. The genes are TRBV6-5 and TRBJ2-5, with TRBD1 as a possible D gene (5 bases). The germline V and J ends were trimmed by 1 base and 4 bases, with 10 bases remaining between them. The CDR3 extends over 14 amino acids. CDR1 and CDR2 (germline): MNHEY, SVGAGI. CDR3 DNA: TGTGCCAGCAGTTACTTAGGAAGGGGAGAGACCCAGTACTTC. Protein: CASSYLGRGETQYF.

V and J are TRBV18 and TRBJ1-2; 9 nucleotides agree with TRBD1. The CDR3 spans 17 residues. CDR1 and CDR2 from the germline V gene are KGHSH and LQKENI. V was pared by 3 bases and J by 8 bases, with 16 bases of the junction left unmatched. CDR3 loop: CASSPLGPGQGPEGYTF. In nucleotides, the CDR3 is TGTGCCAGCTCACCCTTAGGCCCGGGACAGGGTCCAGAGGGCTACACCTTC.

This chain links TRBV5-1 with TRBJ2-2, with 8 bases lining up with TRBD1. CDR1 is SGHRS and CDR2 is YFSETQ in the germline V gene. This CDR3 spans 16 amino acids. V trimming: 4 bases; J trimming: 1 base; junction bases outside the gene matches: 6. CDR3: CASSEPGTGNTGELFF. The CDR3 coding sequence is TGCGCCAGCAGCGAGCCTGGGACAGGGAACACCGGGGAGCTGTTTTTT.

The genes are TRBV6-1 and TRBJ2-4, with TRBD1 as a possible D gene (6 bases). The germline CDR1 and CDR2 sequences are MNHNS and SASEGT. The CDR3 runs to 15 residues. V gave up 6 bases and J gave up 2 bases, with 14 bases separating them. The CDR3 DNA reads TGTGCCAGCAGCGGGACACCCATTTCCAAAAACATTCAGTACTTC. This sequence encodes CASSGTPISKNIQYF.

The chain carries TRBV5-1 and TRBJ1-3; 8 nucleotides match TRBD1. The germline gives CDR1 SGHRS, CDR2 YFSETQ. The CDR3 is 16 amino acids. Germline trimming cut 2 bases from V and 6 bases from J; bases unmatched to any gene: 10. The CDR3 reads CASSFSRGLGENTIYF. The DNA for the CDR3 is TGCGCCAGCAGCTTTTCCAGGGGGCTTGGTGAAAACACCATATATTTT.

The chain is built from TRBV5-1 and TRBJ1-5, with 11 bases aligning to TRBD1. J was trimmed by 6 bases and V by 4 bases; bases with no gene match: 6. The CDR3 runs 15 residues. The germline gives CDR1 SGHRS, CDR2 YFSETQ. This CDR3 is CASSPEGQGVQPQHF. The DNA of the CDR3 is TGCGCCAGCAGCCCCGAGGGACAGGGGGTTCAGCCCCAGCATTTT.

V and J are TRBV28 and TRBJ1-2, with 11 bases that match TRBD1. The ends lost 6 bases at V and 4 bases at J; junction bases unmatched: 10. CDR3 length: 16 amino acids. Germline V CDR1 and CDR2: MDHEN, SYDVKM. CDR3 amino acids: CASRSGTGGGLYGYTF. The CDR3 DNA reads TGTGCCAGCAGATCCGGGACAGGGGGAGGGCTCTATGGCTACACCTTC.

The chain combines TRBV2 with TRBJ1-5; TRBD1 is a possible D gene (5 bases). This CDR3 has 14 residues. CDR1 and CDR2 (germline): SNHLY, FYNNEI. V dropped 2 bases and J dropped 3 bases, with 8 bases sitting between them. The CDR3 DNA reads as TGTGCCAGCAGTGAACAGGGTCTCAATCAGCCCCAGCATTTT. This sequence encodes CASSEQGLNQPQHF.

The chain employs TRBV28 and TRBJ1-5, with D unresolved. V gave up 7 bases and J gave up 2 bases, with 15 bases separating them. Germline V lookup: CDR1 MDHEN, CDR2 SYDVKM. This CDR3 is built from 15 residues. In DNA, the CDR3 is TGTGCCAGCACCTTAAGACAAGTAGGCAATCAGCCCCAGCATTTT. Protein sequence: CASTLRQVGNQPQHF.

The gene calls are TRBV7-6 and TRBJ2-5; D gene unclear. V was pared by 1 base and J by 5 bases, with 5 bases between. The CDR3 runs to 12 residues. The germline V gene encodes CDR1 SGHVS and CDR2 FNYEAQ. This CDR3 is CASSLGAETQYF. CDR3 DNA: TGTGCCAGCAGCTTAGGCGCGGAGACCCAGTACTTC.

As DNA, the CDR3 is TGTGCCAGCAGTCCCCGGGGAGGGATCGGCTACACCTTC. Amino acid sequence: CASSPRGGIGYTF. The genes are TRBV28 and TRBJ1-2; D is ambiguous. Germline V lookup: CDR1 MDHEN, CDR2 SYDVKM. The CDR3 extends over 13 amino acids. The ends were cut back, 5 bases at V and 8 bases at J, with 15 bases in the middle.

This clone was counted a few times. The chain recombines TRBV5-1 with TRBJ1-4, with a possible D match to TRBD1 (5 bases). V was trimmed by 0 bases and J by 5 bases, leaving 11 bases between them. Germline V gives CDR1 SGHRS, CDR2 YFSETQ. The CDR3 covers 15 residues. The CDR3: CASSLGTQQNEKLFF. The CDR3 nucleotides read TGCGCCAGCAGCTTGGGGACACAACAGAATGAAAAACTGTTTTTT.

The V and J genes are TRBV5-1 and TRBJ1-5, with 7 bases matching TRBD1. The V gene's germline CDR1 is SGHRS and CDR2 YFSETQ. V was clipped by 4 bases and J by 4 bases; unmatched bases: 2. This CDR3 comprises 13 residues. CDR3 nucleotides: TGCGCCAGCAGCCCGACAGGGAATCAGCCCCAGCATTTT. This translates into CASSPTGNQPQHF. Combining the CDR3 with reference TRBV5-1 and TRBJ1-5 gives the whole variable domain KAGVTQTPRYLIKTRGQQVTLSCSPISGHRSVSWYQQTPGQGLQFLFEYFSETQRNKGNFPGRFSGRQFSNSRSEMNVSTLELGDSALYLCASSPTGNQPQHFGDGTRLSIL.

The CDR3 region has the DNA TGTGCCAGCAGGGACAGAGACGCCGGGGGCTACACCTTC. Amino acids: CASRDRDAGGYTF. The chain recombines TRBV27 with TRBJ1-2, with a possible D match to TRBD1 (6 bases). Germline loops: CDR1 MNHEY, CDR2 SMNVEV (reference sequence). V dropped 6 bases and J dropped 8 bases, with 16 bases sitting between them. CDR3 length equals 13 residues.

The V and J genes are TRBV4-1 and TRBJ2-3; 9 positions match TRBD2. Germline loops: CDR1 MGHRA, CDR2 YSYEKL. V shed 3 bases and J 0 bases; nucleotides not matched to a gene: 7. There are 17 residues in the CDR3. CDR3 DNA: TGCGCCAGCAGCCAGGGGACTAGCCTTCTTAGCACAGATACGCAGTATTTT. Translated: CASSQGTSLLSTDTQYF.

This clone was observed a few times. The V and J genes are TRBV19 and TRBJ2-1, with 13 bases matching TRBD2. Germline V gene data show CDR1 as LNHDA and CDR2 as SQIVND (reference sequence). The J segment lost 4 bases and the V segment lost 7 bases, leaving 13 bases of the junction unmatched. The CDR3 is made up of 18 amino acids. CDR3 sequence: CASTSLGRTSGSYNEQFF. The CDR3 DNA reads TGTGCCAGTACCTCTCTAGGAAGGACTAGCGGGAGTTACAATGAGCAGTTCTTC.